This TCR beta chain was identified in a study of cytomegalovirus exposure and HLA in healthy donors. Across the study: An early release of data contained about 85 million unique TCRs, which came from HLA-typed donors. General observations from the study: Sequencing artifact likely explains a cluster of highly shared sequence variants.

Both 60 Vbeta primers and 13 Jbeta primers went into the PCR. Produced via immunoSEQ multiplex PCR; TCRdb's table is partial and in-frame only. The repertoire has 75,000 to 90,000 clones, roughly 80% of them found once; the top ten carry roughly 12%. As concerns this clone: Its antigen is not identified.

Trimming took off 3 bases at V and 15 bases at J, with 12 bases between the two ends. The CDR3 spans 12 residues. The germline V gene has CDR1 SNHLY and CDR2 FYNNEI. Sample: PBMCs. This clonotype originated in a human donor in good health. This chain uses TRBV2 with TRBJ1-6; a possible D gene is TRBD1 (5 bases). The CDR3 DNA follows: TGTGCCAGCAGTGATCCTCGGCAGGGCCTCCACTTT. Translated, it gives CASSDPRQGLHF.